The rows below give T cell receptor beta chains drawn from one sample of a study of T cells in Graves' hyperthyroidism and ophthalmopathy. TCRdb re-called the multiplex PCR reads through MiXCR, storing one row per CDR3 protein. The data contain about 690,000 distinct CDR3 sequences, roughly 17% of them seen just once; the ten biggest clones take up 15%. Specimen: blood. The origin of the receptors is a man aged 45-65 years with Graves' hyperthyroidism. The CDR3 runs from the conserved cysteine through the conserved F or W. The order of the fields is V gene, J gene, clone size, D gene, CDR3 protein, CDR3 DNA. The D gene is left open where the match is weak. Clone sizes are given selectively: once, few, many, or a class where the clone is expanded.

TRBV6-1,TRBJ2-1,many,TRBD2,CASSEFEGGPYNEQFF,TGTGCCAGCAGTGAATTTGAGGGAGGGCCATACAATGAGCAGTTCTTC
TRBV6-1,TRBJ2-3,many,.,CASSPIGKAQYF,TGTGCCAGCAGTCCGATCGGCAAGGCACAGTATTTT
TRBV27,TRBJ2-7,.,.,CASIGTGPYEQYF,TGTGCCAGCATTGGGACGGGACCCTACGAGCAGTACTTC
TRBV20-1,TRBJ2-7,.,.,CSTRDSLSFEQYF,TGCAGTACTCGCGACAGTTTATCCTTTGAGCAGTACTTC
TRBV20-1,TRBJ2-1,few,TRBD2,CSAPSGREWYNEQFF,TGCAGTGCCCCTAGCGGGAGGGAATGGTACAATGAGCAGTTCTTC
TRBV7-9,TRBJ2-7,many,TRBD1,CASSSDRGLGEQYF,TGTGCCAGCAGCTCCGACAGGGGACTTGGCGAGCAGTACTTC
TRBV9,TRBJ2-1,many,.,CASSASGSLRSYNEQFF,TGTGCCAGCAGCGCTTCGGGCTCGTTGCGCTCCTACAATGAGCAGTTCTTC
TRBV2,TRBJ2-3,many,.,CASEETVTDTQYF,TGTGCCAGCGAAGAGACAGTCACAGATACGCAGTATTTT
TRBV5-1,TRBJ2-1,many,.,CASSLPGSGSYNEQFF,TGCGCCAGCAGCCTACCGGGGAGCGGCTCATACAATGAGCAGTTCTTC
TRBV6-5,TRBJ1-1,.,.,CASSLEGRPAAFF,TGTGCCAGCAGTTTAGAGGGACGGCCCGCGGCTTTCTTT
TRBV18,TRBJ1-1,.,.,CASSIGGTGVSTEAFF,TGTGCCAGCTCAATAGGGGGTACCGGGGTCAGCACTGAAGCTTTCTTT
TRBV27,TRBJ2-5,.,.,CASSLFPGDQETQYF,TGTGCCAGCAGTTTATTTCCGGGGGACCAAGAGACCCAGTACTTC
TRBV19,TRBJ2-7,few,TRBD1,CASSMLGGAEQYF,TGTGCCAGTAGTATGTTAGGGGGCGCCGAGCAGTACTTC
TRBV28,TRBJ1-5,.,.,CASSLEGRASNQPQHF,TGTGCCAGCAGTTTAGAAGGGAGAGCTAGCAATCAGCCCCAGCATTTT
TRBV29-1,TRBJ2-3,.,TRBD2,CSVRWTSGRAFLAFYMSDTQYF,TGCAGCGTTAGGTGGACTAGCGGGAGGGCCTTTTTAGCATTTTATATGTCGGATACGCAGTATTTT
TRBV19,TRBJ1-5,many,TRBD1,CASSHRDRGVGNQPQHF,TGTGCCAGTAGTCACCGGGACAGGGGGGTGGGCAATCAGCCCCAGCATTTT
TRBV4-3,TRBJ2-3,few,.,CASSPGHTQYF,TGCGCCAGCAGCCCTGGGCATACGCAGTATTTT
TRBV12-3/TRBV12-4,TRBJ1-5,many,.,CASSPSRDYSNQPQHF,TGTGCCAGCAGTCCGAGTAGGGATTATAGCAATCAGCCCCAGCATTTT
TRBV27,TRBJ2-7,many,.,CASSLSDGGYEQYF,TGTGCCAGCAGTTTATCAGACGGAGGCTACGAGCAGTACTTC
TRBV6-1,TRBJ1-1,many,TRBD1,CASRSTTGSVGTEAFF,TGTGCCAGCAGATCAACGACAGGGAGCGTCGGCACTGAAGCTTTCTTT
TRBV2,TRBJ2-5,few,.,CASSETGVGETQYF,TGTGCCAGCAGTGAAACGGGAGTAGGAGAGACCCAGTACTTC
TRBV9,TRBJ2-1,many,TRBD1,CASSLRQGDYNEQFF,TGTGCCAGCAGCCTTCGACAGGGGGACTACAATGAGCAGTTCTTC
TRBV29-1,TRBJ2-5,.,TRBD2,CSVTLAGERKTQYF,TGCAGCGTTACACTAGCGGGAGAAAGAAAGACCCAGTACTTC
TRBV20-1,TRBJ2-3,.,TRBD2,CSAYSGRSTDTQYF,TGCAGTGCTTACAGCGGGAGGTCAACAGATACGCAGTATTTT
TRBV20-1,TRBJ2-3,few,.,CSARQGLPTDTQYF,TGCAGTGCTAGACAGGGATTGCCCACAGATACGCAGTATTTT
TRBV3-1,TRBJ2-5,once,.,CASSQDAGAGKETQYF,TGTGCCAGCAGCCAAGATGCGGGGGCAGGAAAAGAGACCCAGTACTTC
TRBV30,TRBJ1-6,.,.,CAWSFSNSPLHF,TGTGCCTGGAGTTTTTCGAATTCACCCCTCCACTTT